This passage covers 21 T cell receptor beta chains from one sample sequenced in a study of shared clonotypes between healthy human individuals. The data were produced by immunoSEQ multiplex PCR, yet TCRdb's version contains in-frame clones alone and is incomplete. The table records 2.5 million or so clones, 85% to 95% of them present only once. Material for sequencing was naive CD4+ T cells sorted from blood. Subset specified: CD45RA+ positively selected. These receptors all come from a man younger than 35 in good health.

For this clone: This specimen includes other DNA sequences encoding the same CDR3. V and J are TRBV7-2 and TRBJ2-6, with D unclear. CDR3 length equals 14 residues. Germline V gene lookup returns CDR1 SGHTA and CDR2 FQGNSA. Trimming took off 5 bases at V and 0 bases at J, with 5 bases between the two ends. CDR3 sequence: CASSPDSGANVLTF. The CDR3 DNA reads as TGTGCCAGCAGCCCTGACTCTGGGGCCAACGTCCTGACTTTC.

The rearrangement joins TRBV10-1 to TRBJ2-7; D call uncertain. V lost 5 bases to trimming and J lost 4 bases, with 12 bases between them. The CDR3 has 13 residues. The germline CDR1 and CDR2 sequences are WNHNN and SYGVQD (reference sequence). The CDR3 coding sequence is TGCGCCAGCAGTTCGGACGGCGGATACGAGCAGTACTTC. As protein: CASSSDGGYEQYF.

The rearrangement uses TRBV2 and TRBJ1-5; 9 nucleotides match TRBD1. CDR1 is SNHLY and CDR2 is FYNNEI in the germline V gene. The CDR3 contains 14 residues. J lost 6 bases, V lost 2 bases, and 2 bases had no gene match. CDR3 in DNA: TGTGCCAGCAGTGAAAAGACAGGGGGTCAGCCCCAGCATTTT. Its translation is CASSEKTGGQPQHF.

The V call is TRBV11-3, the J call TRBJ2-1; 14 nucleotides match TRBD2. CDR1 SGHNT and CDR2 YENEEA come from the germline V gene. The CDR3 sequence is 17 residues long. V lost 4 bases and J lost 7; bases outside the gene matches: 9. The CDR3: CASSSGTSGSSANEQFF. CDR3 DNA sequence: TGTGCCAGCAGCTCGGGGACTAGCGGGAGTTCGGCTAATGAGCAGTTCTTC.

The rearrangement joins TRBV10-3 to TRBJ2-6; D call uncertain. The CDR3 is 15 amino acids. V was shortened by 10 bases and J by 2 bases, with 15 bases between the two germline ends. CDR1 is ENHRY, CDR2 SYGVKD, per germline. CDR3 residues: CANKSLEAGANVLTF. DNA of the CDR3: TGTGCCAACAAGTCGCTCGAAGCTGGGGCCAACGTCCTGACTTTC.

V gene TRBV14 combines with J gene TRBJ1-2; 8 bases align to TRBD1. There are 14 residues in the CDR3. Germline assignment: CDR1 SGHDN and CDR2 FVKESK. Trimming at V came to 1 base and at J to 4 bases, leaving 2 bases not matched to a gene. The CDR3 reads CASSQVQGAYGYTF. Here the CDR3 DNA reads TGTGCCAGCAGCCAAGTTCAGGGGGCCTATGGCTACACCTTC.

This clone was seen more than once but under ten times. Here the CDR3 DNA reads TGTGCCAGCAGTTACTCGAGATGGGGCAATCAGCCCCAGCATTTT. Its protein product is CASSYSRWGNQPQHF. V is TRBV6-5 and J is TRBJ1-5; the D is unclear. V gave up 0 bases and J gave up 2 bases, with 8 bases separating them. Germline V gene sequence: CDR1 MNHEY, CDR2 SVGAGI. The CDR3 is 15 amino acids.

V usage is TRBV11-3 and J usage is TRBJ1-5, with D tentatively TRBD1 (6 bases). Germline CDR1 reads SGHNT; CDR2 reads YENEEA. The CDR3 is 15 amino acids. Trimming removed 4 bases at V and 3 bases at J, with 13 bases between. The CDR3 DNA follows: TGTGCCAGCAGCTCATATACAGGGATCAATCAGCCCCAGCATTTT. Its translation: CASSSYTGINQPQHF.

DNA of the CDR3: TGTGCCAGCAGCGTTACCGGGACAGGGACCTACGAGCAGTACTTC. It codes for CASSVTGTGTYEQYF. The chain joins TRBV6-5 to TRBJ2-7; 9 nucleotides align to TRBD1. CDR3 length: 15 residues. Germline assignment: CDR1 MNHEY and CDR2 SVGAGI. J was trimmed by 2 bases and V by 6 bases; bases with no gene match: 8.

The chain has TRBV2 and TRBJ1-6; D possibly corresponds to TRBD1 (5 bases). Trimming removed 2 bases from V and 9 bases from J, with 8 bases in between. The CDR3 sequence is 13 residues long. Germline CDR1 reads SNHLY; CDR2 reads FYNNEI. CDR3 sequence: CASSERGFSPLHF. Written as DNA, the CDR3 is TGTGCCAGCAGTGAAAGGGGATTTTCACCCCTCCACTTT. Filled out from reference TRBV2 and TRBJ1-6, the complete variable domain reads EPEVTQTPSHQVTQMGQEVILRCVPISNHLYFYWYRQILGQKVEFLVSFYNNEISEKSEIFDDQFSVERPDGSNFTLKIRSTKLEDSAMYFCASSERGFSPLHFGNGTRLTVT.

The chain joins TRBV5-1 to TRBJ2-3; 10 positions match TRBD2. With 6 bases clipped from V and 1 base from J, the junction kept 5 bases outside the gene matches. The germline V gene encodes CDR1 SGHRS and CDR2 YFSETQ. The CDR3 runs 15 residues. In DNA form, the CDR3 reads TGCGCCAGCACCTTTGGACTAGCGGGCACAGATACGCAGTATTTT. This codes for CASTFGLAGTDTQYF.

The chain has TRBV27 and TRBJ1-1, with D possibly being TRBD1 (5 bases). The CDR3 has 13 amino acids. V was pared by 6 bases and J by 5 bases, with 13 bases between. Per germline, CDR1 MNHEY and CDR2 SMNVEV (reference sequence). Here the CDR3 reads CASRRDGWTEAFF. CDR3 coding DNA: TGTGCCAGCAGGCGGGACGGGTGGACTGAAGCTTTCTTT.

The chain has TRBV5-1 and TRBJ2-3; 8 bases are shared with TRBD2. The V gene's germline CDR1 is SGHRS and CDR2 YFSETQ. With V trimmed by 0 bases and J by 1 base, 4 bases remained unmatched. There are 16 residues in the CDR3. For the CDR3, the DNA is TGCGCCAGCAGCTTGGTAGCGGGGCTGGGCACAGATACGCAGTATTTT. It encodes CASSLVAGLGTDTQYF.

CDR3 loop: CASSLRVTRETQYF. CDR3 coding DNA: TGTGCCAGCAGCTTAAGGGTAACCAGGGAGACCCAGTACTTC. J is TRBJ2-5 and V is TRBV7-2; D not resolved. The CDR3 length is 14 residues. CDR1 is SGHTA and CDR2 is FQGNSA in the germline V gene. V lost 2 bases and J lost 5, with 12 bases in between.

The gene calls are TRBV5-1 and TRBJ1-2; possibly TRBD1 for D (6 bases). The CDR3 loop spans 16 amino acids. Germline-derived CDR1 and CDR2 are SGHRS and YFSETQ. V lost 0 bases, J lost 4 bases, and 16 bases lay in between. CDR3 amino acids: CASSLEPGEGGYGYTF. The CDR3 DNA reads TGCGCCAGCAGCTTGGAGCCAGGGGAAGGTGGCTATGGCTACACCTTC.

The J gene is TRBJ2-5, the V gene TRBV4-3; no clear D. Germline assignment: CDR1 LGHNA and CDR2 YSLEER. The CDR3 spans 13 residues. The V gene lost 2 bases and the J gene lost 5 bases, with 9 bases spanning the gap. CDR3 amino acids: CASSQNVGETQYF. The CDR3 DNA reads TGCGCCAGCAGCCAAAACGTGGGGGAGACCCAGTACTTC.

On this clone: Distinct nucleotide sequences in the sample also encode this CDR3. The chain employs TRBV6-5 and TRBJ1-5; 7 bases line up with TRBD1. Germline V gene data show CDR1 as MNHEY and CDR2 as SVGAGI. The CDR3 loop spans 14 amino acids. The J segment lost 2 bases and the V segment lost 5 bases, leaving 3 bases of the junction unmatched. The CDR3 sequence is CASSPGGGNQPQHF. The CDR3 DNA reads as TGTGCCAGCAGTCCAGGGGGAGGCAATCAGCCCCAGCATTTT.

The rearrangement links TRBV4-1 to TRBJ2-7, with D possibly TRBD1 on 6 matching bases. This CDR3 has 16 amino acids. Germline values: CDR1 MGHRA, CDR2 YSYEKL. Between the trimmed V and J ends, which lost 0 bases and 5 bases, there was a span of 17 bases. DNA for the CDR3: TGCGCCAGCAGCCAAGATCGAAGTGTGGGGGCCAACGAGCAGTACTTC. This sequence encodes CASSQDRSVGANEQYF.

The gene calls are TRBV27 and TRBJ2-3, with D uncertain. Germline V gene lookup returns CDR1 MNHEY and CDR2 SMNVEV (reference sequence). The CDR3 loop spans 12 amino acids. Trimming took 1 base from V and 4 from J, leaving 3 bases between them. The CDR3 region is CASSLFPDTQYF. CDR3 nucleotides: TGTGCCAGCAGTTTATTTCCAGATACGCAGTATTTT.

In its sample, this clone was seen once. The rearrangement joins TRBV18 to TRBJ2-7; 14 bases fit TRBD2. CDR1 is KGHSH, CDR2 LQKENI, per germline. Trimming removed 3 bases from V and 5 bases from J; junction bases left unmatched: 9. The CDR3 loop spans 17 amino acids. CDR3 bases: TGTGCCAGCTCACCCCAAGGGACTAGCGGGGGTAGCAACGAGCAGTACTTC. Amino acids: CASSPQGTSGGSNEQYF.

This clone has only one observation. This chain uses TRBV30 with TRBJ1-2; 7 bases are a match to TRBD1. V shed 0 bases and J 4 bases; nucleotides not matched to a gene: 5. This CDR3 has 14 amino acids. CDR1 and CDR2 (germline): GTSNPN, SVGIG (reference sequence). CDR3 residues: CAWSVRDSLYGYTF. In DNA, the CDR3 is TGTGCCTGGAGTGTAAGGGACAGTCTCTATGGCTACACCTTC.